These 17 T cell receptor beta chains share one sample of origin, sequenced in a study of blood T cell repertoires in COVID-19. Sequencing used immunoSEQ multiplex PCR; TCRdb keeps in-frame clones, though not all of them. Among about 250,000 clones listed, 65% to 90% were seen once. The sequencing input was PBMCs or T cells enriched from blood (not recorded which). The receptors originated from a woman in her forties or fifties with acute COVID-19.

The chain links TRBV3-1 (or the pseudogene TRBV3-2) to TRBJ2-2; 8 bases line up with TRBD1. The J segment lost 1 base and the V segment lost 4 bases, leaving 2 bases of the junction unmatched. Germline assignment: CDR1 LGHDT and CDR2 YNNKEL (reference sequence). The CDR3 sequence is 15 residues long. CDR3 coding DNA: TGTGCCAGCAGCCCAGGGACAGGGAACACCGGGGAGCTGTTTTTT. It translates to CASSPGTGNTGELFF.

The CDR3 coding sequence is TGTGCCAGCAGCTTAGGGACAGTCACTGAAGCTTTCTTT. This encodes CASSLGTVTEAFF. The genes are TRBV6-5 and TRBJ1-1; 7 bases line up with TRBD1. V shed 6 bases, J shed 4 bases, and the junction held 5 bases outside the gene matches. The germline V gene has CDR1 MNHEY and CDR2 SVGAGI. The CDR3 is 13 residues long.

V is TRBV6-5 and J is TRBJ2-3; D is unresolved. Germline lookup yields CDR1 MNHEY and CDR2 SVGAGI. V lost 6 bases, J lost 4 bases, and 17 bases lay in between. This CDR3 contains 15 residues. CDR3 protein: CASSMTPVESDTQYF. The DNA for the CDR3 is TGTGCCAGCAGCATGACCCCCGTGGAGTCAGATACGCAGTATTTT.

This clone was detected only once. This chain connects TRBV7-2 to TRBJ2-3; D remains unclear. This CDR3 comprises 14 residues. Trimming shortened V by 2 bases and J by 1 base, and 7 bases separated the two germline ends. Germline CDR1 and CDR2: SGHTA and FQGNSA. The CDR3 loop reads CASSLSPGTDTQYF. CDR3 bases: TGTGCCAGCAGCTTAAGTCCAGGCACAGATACGCAGTATTTT. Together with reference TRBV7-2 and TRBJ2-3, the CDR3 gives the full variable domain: GAGVSQSPSNKVTEKGKDVELRCDPISGHTALYWYRQSLGQGLEFLIYFQGNSAPDKSGLPSDRFSAERTGGSVSTLTIQRTQQEDSAVYLCASSLSPGTDTQYFGPGTRLTVL.

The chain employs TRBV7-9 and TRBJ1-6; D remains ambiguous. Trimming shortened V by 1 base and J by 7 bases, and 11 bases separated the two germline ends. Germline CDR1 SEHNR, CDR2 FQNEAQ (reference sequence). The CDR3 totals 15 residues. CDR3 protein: CASSLVNTENSPLHF. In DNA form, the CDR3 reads TGTGCCAGCAGCTTAGTAAACACCGAAAATTCACCCCTCCACTTT. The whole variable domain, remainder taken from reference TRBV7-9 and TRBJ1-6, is DTGVSQNPRHKITKRGQNVTFRCDPISEHNRLYWYRQTLGQGPEFLTYFQNEAQLEKSRLLSDRFSAERPKGSFSTLEIQRTEQGDSAMYLCASSLVNTENSPLHFGNGTRLTVT.

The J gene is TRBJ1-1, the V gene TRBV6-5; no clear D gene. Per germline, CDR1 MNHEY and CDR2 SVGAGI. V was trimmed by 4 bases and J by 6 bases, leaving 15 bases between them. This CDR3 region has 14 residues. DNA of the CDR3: TGTGCCAGCAGTTCCACAACCGCCGTCGCTGAAGCTTTCTTT. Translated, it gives CASSSTTAVAEAFF.

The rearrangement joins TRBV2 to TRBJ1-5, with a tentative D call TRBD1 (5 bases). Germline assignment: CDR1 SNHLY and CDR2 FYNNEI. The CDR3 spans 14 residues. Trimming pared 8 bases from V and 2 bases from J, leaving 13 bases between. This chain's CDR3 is CASGGAWGNQPQHF. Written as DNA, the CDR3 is TGTGCCAGCGGTGGGGCCTGGGGCAATCAGCCCCAGCATTTT.

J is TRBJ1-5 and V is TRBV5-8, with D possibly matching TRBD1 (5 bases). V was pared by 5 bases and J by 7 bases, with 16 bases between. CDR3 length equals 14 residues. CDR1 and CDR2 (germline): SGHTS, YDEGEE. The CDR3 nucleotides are TGTGCCAGCAGTGGTCCGACGCGGGGCCAGCCCCAGCATTTT. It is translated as CASSGPTRGQPQHF.

CDR3 residues: CASSTDRGYGYTF. For the CDR3, the DNA is TGTGCCAGCAGCACCGACAGGGGGTATGGCTACACCTTC. The chain has TRBV11-2 and TRBJ1-2; TRBD1 matches 9 bases. Looked up from germline, CDR1 is SGHAT and CDR2 is FQNNGV. The CDR3 covers 13 residues. J was trimmed by 5 bases and V by 5 bases; bases with no gene match: 3.

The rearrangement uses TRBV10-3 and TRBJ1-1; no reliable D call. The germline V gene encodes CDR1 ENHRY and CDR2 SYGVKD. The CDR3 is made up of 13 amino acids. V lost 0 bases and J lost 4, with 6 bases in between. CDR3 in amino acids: CAISESPGTEAFF. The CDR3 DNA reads TGTGCCATCAGTGAGTCCCCGGGCACTGAAGCTTTCTTT.

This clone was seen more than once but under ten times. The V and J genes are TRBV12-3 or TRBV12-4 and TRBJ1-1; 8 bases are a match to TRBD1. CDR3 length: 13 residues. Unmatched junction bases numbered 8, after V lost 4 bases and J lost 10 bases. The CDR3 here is CASSYAGGLGAFF. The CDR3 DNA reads TGTGCCAGCAGTTATGCAGGGGGCCTGGGAGCTTTCTTT.

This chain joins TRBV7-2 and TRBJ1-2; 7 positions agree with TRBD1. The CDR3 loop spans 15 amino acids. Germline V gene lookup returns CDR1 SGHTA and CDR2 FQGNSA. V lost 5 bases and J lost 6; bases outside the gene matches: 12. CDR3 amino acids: CASSPQTGIGHGYTF. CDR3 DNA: TGTGCCAGCAGCCCCCAGACAGGGATAGGCCATGGCTACACCTTC.

CDR3 sequence (DNA): TGTGCCAGCAGCAAAGTGGGGGATACAGGGCAGGAGACCCAGTACTTC. It is translated as CASSKVGDTGQETQYF. The chain combines TRBV21-1 with TRBJ2-5; TRBD1 is the table's D call, not checked against the DNA. TRBV21-1 is recorded as a pseudogene. This CDR3 region has 16 residues.

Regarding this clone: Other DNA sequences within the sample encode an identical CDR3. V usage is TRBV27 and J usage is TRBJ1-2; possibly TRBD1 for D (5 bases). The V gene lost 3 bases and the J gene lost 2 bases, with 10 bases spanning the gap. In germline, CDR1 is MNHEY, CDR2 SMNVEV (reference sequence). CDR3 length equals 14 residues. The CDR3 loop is CASSLAGSNYGYTF. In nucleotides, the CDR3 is TGTGCCAGCAGTTTGGCAGGGTCGAACTATGGCTACACCTTC.

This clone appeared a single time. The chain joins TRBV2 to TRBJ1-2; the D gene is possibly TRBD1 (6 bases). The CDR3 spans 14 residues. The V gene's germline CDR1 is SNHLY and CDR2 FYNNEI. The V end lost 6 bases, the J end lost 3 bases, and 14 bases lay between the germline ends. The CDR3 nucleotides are TGTGCCAGCAGGAGCAGGGGCTTGGACTATGGCTACACCTTC. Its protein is CASRSRGLDYGYTF. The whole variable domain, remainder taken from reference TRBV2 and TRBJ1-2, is EPEVTQTPSHQVTQMGQEVILRCVPISNHLYFYWYRQILGQKVEFLVSFYNNEISEKSEIFDDQFSVERPDGSNFTLKIRSTKLEDSAMYFCASRSRGLDYGYTFGSGTRLTVV.

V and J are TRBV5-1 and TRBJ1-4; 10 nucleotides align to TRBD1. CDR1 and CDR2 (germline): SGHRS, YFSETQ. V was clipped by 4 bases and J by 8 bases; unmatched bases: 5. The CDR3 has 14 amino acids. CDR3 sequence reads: CASSHGTGEEKLFF. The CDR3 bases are TGCGCCAGCAGCCACGGGACAGGGGAAGAAAAACTGTTTTTT.

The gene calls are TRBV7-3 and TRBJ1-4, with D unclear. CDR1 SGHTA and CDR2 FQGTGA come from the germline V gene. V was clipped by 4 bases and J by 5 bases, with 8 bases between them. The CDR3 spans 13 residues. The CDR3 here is CASSSGPNEKLFF. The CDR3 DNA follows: TGTGCCAGCAGCTCTGGGCCCAATGAAAAACTGTTTTTT.